The clone carrying this TCR beta chain was detected ten times or more. The CDR3 spans 17 residues. Germline V gene lookup returns CDR1 SGHRS and CDR2 YFSETQ. After removal of 4 bases from V and 3 bases from J, the junction contained 7 bases not matched to a gene. The entry originates in a study of T cells in Graves' hyperthyroidism and ophthalmopathy. Patients aged 18 to 65 with hyperthyroidism were newly diagnosed, with duration under 2 months. TCR beta CDR3 regions were amplified from RNA. TCR CDR3 underwent first-round RT-PCR with the HTBI primer set. TCRdb reprocessed the multiplex PCR reads with MiXCR, giving one entry per CDR3 protein. The data contain 600,000 or so distinct CDR3 sequences, under 20% of them singletons.

J is TRBJ2-3 and V is TRBV5-1, with 14 bases aligning to TRBD2. The TCR comes from a woman in her 30s with Graves' hyperthyroidism. The specimen sequenced was blood. The CDR3 is CASSQGLAGAGTDTQYF. CDR3 bases: TGCGCCAGCAGCCAGGGACTAGCGGGAGCCGGTACAGATACGCAGTATTTT.